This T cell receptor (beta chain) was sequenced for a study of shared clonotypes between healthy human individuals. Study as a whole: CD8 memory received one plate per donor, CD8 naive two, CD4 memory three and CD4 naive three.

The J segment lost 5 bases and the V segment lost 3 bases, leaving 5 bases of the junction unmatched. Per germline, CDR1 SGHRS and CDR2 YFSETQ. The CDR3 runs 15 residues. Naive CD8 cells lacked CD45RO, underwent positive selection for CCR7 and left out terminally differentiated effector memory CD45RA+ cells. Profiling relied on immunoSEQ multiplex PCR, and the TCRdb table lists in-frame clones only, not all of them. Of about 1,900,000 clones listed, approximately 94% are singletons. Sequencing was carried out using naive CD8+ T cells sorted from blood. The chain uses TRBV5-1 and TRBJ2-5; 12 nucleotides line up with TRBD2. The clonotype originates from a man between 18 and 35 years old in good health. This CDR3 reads CASSSSGGARETQYF. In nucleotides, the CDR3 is TGCGCCAGCAGCTCTAGCGGGGGGGCTCGTGAGACCCAGTACTTC.